The source of this TCR beta chain is a study of cytomegalovirus exposure and HLA in healthy donors. The method was immunoSEQ multiplex PCR; TCRdb's version includes in-frame clones alone and lacks a portion of them. The sample yields 150,000 to 200,000 clones, 75% to 90% seen once. With regard to this clone: What it binds is unknown.

Study-level points and caveats: There were some public TCRs occurring in many donors, but most TCR sequences were rare. It was reportedly the case that the classifier diagnosed cytomegalovirus status with high specificity and sensitivity. Overall, about 160 TCR beta chains were annotated as cytomegalovirus-associated.

The CDR3 runs to 14 residues. Germline loops: CDR1 MGHRA, CDR2 YSYEKL. V lost 3 bases, J lost 4 bases, and 3 bases stayed unmatched. The J gene is TRBJ2-7, the V gene TRBV4-1; 10 positions agree with TRBD1. Sequencing was carried out using PBMCs. This receptor was identified in a man between 18 and 29 years old in good health and CMV-seropositive. CDR3 coding DNA: TGCGCCAGCAGCCAGGGGGACAGGGGTTACGAGCAGTACTTC. This translates into CASSQGDRGYEQYF.